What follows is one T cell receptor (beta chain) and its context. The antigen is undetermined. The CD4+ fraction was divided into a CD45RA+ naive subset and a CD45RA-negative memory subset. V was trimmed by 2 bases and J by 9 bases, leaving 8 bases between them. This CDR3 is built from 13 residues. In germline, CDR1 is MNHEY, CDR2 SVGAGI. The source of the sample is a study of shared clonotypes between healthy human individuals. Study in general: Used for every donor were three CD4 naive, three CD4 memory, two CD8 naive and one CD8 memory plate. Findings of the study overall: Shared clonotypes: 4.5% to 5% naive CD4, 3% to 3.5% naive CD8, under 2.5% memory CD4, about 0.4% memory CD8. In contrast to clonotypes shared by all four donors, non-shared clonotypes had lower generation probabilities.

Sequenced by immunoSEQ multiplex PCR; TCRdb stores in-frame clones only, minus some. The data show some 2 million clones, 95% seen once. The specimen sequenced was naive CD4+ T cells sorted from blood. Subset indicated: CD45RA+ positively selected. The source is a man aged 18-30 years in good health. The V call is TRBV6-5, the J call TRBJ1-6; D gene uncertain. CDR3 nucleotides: TGTGCCAGCAGTTACGAGGAAATTTCACCCCTCCACTTT. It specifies CASSYEEISPLHF.